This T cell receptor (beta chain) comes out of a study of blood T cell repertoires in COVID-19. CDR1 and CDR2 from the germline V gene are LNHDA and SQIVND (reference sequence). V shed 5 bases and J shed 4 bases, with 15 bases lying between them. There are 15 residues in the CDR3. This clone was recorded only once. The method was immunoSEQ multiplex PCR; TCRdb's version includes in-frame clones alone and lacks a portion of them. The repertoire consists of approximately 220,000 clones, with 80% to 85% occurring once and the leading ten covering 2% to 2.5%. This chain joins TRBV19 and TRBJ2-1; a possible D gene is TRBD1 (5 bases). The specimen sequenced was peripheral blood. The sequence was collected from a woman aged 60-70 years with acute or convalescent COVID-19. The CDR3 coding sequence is TGTGCCAGTAGTCCTCAGGGAAGGGATTACAATGAGCAGTTCTTC. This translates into CASSPQGRDYNEQFF.